The T cell receptor (beta chain) under discussion was sequenced for a study of technical replicates of blood from a handful of donors. From germline, CDR1 is SGHNT and CDR2 YYREEE (reference sequence). This CDR3 spans 14 amino acids. Using immunoSEQ multiplex PCR, the repertoire was profiled, and TCRdb retains in-frame clones only, with some absent. The sample records some 87,000 clones, approximately 97% being singletons. The sequencing sample was made of T cells isolated from PBMCs. This receptor was identified in a human donor in good health. This rearrangement joins TRBV5-4 to TRBJ2-5; no definite D call. The DNA matches TRBJ2-7 better at its end, which makes the J call doubtful. In DNA form, the CDR3 reads TGTGCCAGCAGCTTATCCAGCGATCGGTACGAGCAGTACTTC. This gives the protein CASSLSSDRYEQYF.